The rows below give T cell receptor beta chains drawn from one sample of a study of metastatic and nonmetastatic thyroid tumors. TCRdb reprocessed the PCR reads using MiXCR. This table holds approximately 50,000 clones, 20% found once. The sequencing input was blood. All receptors come from a female donor with papillary thyroid cancer or a benign thyroid nodule (not recorded which). Some clones in this sample may be carry-over from other donors' samples. Each CDR3 is given with its conserved first and last residue. Each record gives: J gene, clone size, V gene, D gene, CDR3 DNA, CDR3 protein. The D gene is left open where the match is weak. Some rows mark clone size as missing; the rest say once, few, many or name a class of expanded clone.

J gene: TRBJ2-3
clone size: many
V gene: TRBV20-1
D gene: -
CDR3 DNA: TGCAGTGCTAGTGGGGCGGGAATGGGATATACGCAGTATTTT
CDR3 protein: CSASGAGMGYTQYF

J gene: TRBJ2-1
clone size: many
V gene: TRBV27
D gene: TRBD1
CDR3 DNA: TGTGCCAGCAGTGACAGGGCCGATGAGCAGTTCTTC
CDR3 protein: CASSDRADEQFF

J gene: TRBJ1-6
clone size: many
V gene: TRBV28
D gene: TRBD1
CDR3 DNA: TGTGCCAGCAAAGAGGGGGCATATAATTCACCCCTCCACTTT
CDR3 protein: CASKEGAYNSPLHF

J gene: TRBJ1-1
clone size: many
V gene: TRBV2
D gene: -
CDR3 DNA: TGTGCCAGCACTTGGGGGGAAGAAGCTTTCTTT
CDR3 protein: CASTWGEEAFF

J gene: TRBJ1-2
clone size: -
V gene: TRBV7-8
D gene: TRBD1
CDR3 DNA: TGTGCCAGCATCTCCGACGGAGTGACAGGGGTTTCTGGCTACACCTTC
CDR3 protein: CASISDGVTGVSGYTF

J gene: TRBJ1-5
clone size: many
V gene: TRBV28
D gene: TRBD1
CDR3 DNA: TGTGCCAGCAGTTTATCACTCGGGACAGGTTCAAGGCAGCCCCAGCATTTT
CDR3 protein: CASSLSLGTGSRQPQHF

J gene: TRBJ1-5
clone size: many
V gene: TRBV5-6
D gene: -
CDR3 DNA: TGTGCCAGCAGCTTGTTAGGTCTCAATCAGCCCCAGCATTTT
CDR3 protein: CASSLLGLNQPQHF

J gene: TRBJ1-3
clone size: many
V gene: TRBV30
D gene: -
CDR3 DNA: TGTGCCTGGAGGTTGGGGGCTGGAAACACCATATATTTT
CDR3 protein: CAWRLGAGNTIYF

J gene: TRBJ1-3
clone size: -
V gene: TRBV12-3/TRBV12-4
D gene: -
CDR3 DNA: TGTGCCAGCAGTTTTGGTCTTCCCTCTGGAAACACCATATATTTT
CDR3 protein: CASSFGLPSGNTIYF

J gene: TRBJ2-2
clone size: many
V gene: TRBV28
D gene: -
CDR3 DNA: TGTGCCAGCAGTTACTCAAACACCGGGGAGCTGTTTTTT
CDR3 protein: CASSYSNTGELFF

J gene: TRBJ1-3
clone size: medium-sized
V gene: TRBV5-1
D gene: TRBD1
CDR3 DNA: TGCGCCAGCAGCTTGTATGGGACAGGGGGTAGCTCTGGAAACACCATATATTTT
CDR3 protein: CASSLYGTGGSSGNTIYF

J gene: TRBJ1-5
clone size: -
V gene: TRBV4-2
D gene: TRBD1
CDR3 DNA: TGTGCGAGCAGCGAAACTGCGGGACAGCCTACTCAGCCCCAGCATTTT
CDR3 protein: CASSETAGQPTQPQHF

J gene: TRBJ2-7
clone size: many
V gene: TRBV2
D gene: TRBD2
CDR3 DNA: TGTGCCAGCAGCTCACTTAGCGGGAGGGCCTCCGAGCAGTACTTC
CDR3 protein: CASSSLSGRASEQYF

J gene: TRBJ1-1
clone size: -
V gene: TRBV28
D gene: -
CDR3 DNA: TGTGCCATGAGTCATCTCGCAAGGGGGGCAGCAGTTGCTTTCTTT
CDR3 protein: CAMSHLARGAAVAFF

J gene: TRBJ1-2
clone size: few
V gene: TRBV27
D gene: -
CDR3 DNA: TGTGCCAGCATGTGGTGGCCTCACTATGGCTACACCTTC
CDR3 protein: CASMWWPHYGYTF

J gene: TRBJ2-7
clone size: many
V gene: TRBV3-1
D gene: -
CDR3 DNA: TGTGCCAGCAGGGACGCCTTAACACAGGGGCGGGAGGAGCAGTACTTC
CDR3 protein: CASRDALTQGREEQYF

J gene: TRBJ2-2
clone size: -
V gene: TRBV7-3
D gene: TRBD2
CDR3 DNA: TGTGCCAGCATCCCAACGCGGGAGGGGTACGGGGAGCTGTTTTTT
CDR3 protein: CASIPTREGYGELFF

J gene: TRBJ1-2
clone size: many
V gene: TRBV6-2/TRBV6-3
D gene: -
CDR3 DNA: TGTGCCAGCACCCAGGTTGGCAGTTCTAACTATGGCTACACCTTC
CDR3 protein: CASTQVGSSNYGYTF

J gene: TRBJ1-2
clone size: -
V gene: TRBV20-1
D gene: TRBD1
CDR3 DNA: TGCAGTGCTGCTCAGGGGGCCGCGGCTAACTATGGCTACAACTTC
CDR3 protein: CSAAQGAAANYGYNF

J gene: TRBJ2-5
clone size: many
V gene: TRBV5-8
D gene: TRBD1
CDR3 DNA: TGTGCCAGCAGCCGGGACAGGGGGCTGGAGACCCAGTACTTC
CDR3 protein: CASSRDRGLETQYF

J gene: TRBJ1-5
clone size: -
V gene: TRBV7-8
D gene: -
CDR3 DNA: TGTGCCAGCATCTTCAGGGCGGAGCCCCAGCATTTT
CDR3 protein: CASIFRAEPQHF

J gene: TRBJ2-1
clone size: many
V gene: TRBV5-2
D gene: -
CDR3 DNA: TGTGCCAGCAAATCCTTCGGGACACTTACTAGCGGAACCAATTTCAATGAGCAGTTCTTC
CDR3 protein: CASKSFGTLTSGTNFNEQFF

J gene: TRBJ2-1
clone size: -
V gene: TRBV5-1
D gene: TRBD1
CDR3 DNA: TGCGCCAGCAGCATATACCCGGGACAGGGGTACAATGAGCAGTTCTTC
CDR3 protein: CASSIYPGQGYNEQFF

J gene: TRBJ2-3
clone size: -
V gene: TRBV9
D gene: -
CDR3 DNA: TGTGCCAGCATCCCATCAGGTTTTTACACAGATACGCAGTATTTT
CDR3 protein: CASIPSGFYTDTQYF

J gene: TRBJ1-1
clone size: many
V gene: TRBV20-1
D gene: -
CDR3 DNA: TGCAGTGCTAGTGCCGGGACTGGGAACACTGAAGCTTTCTTT
CDR3 protein: CSASAGTGNTEAFF

J gene: TRBJ2-7
clone size: many
V gene: TRBV7-8
D gene: -
CDR3 DNA: TGTGCCAGCAGCTCGTTTCGACGGGGCTCCTACGAGCAGTACTTC
CDR3 protein: CASSSFRRGSYEQYF

J gene: TRBJ2-1
clone size: many
V gene: TRBV7-3
D gene: -
CDR3 DNA: TGTGCCAGCAGCCCCGGACCTTACAATGAGCAGTTCTTC
CDR3 protein: CASSPGPYNEQFF

J gene: TRBJ1-5
clone size: many
V gene: TRBV15
D gene: TRBD1
CDR3 DNA: TGTGCCACCAGGTGGGACAGAAATAGCAATCAGCCCCAGCATTTT
CDR3 protein: CATRWDRNSNQPQHF

J gene: TRBJ1-3
clone size: many
V gene: TRBV5-1
D gene: -
CDR3 DNA: TGCGCCAGCAGCTCCCAGGGGTACTCTGGAAACACCATATATTTT
CDR3 protein: CASSSQGYSGNTIYF

J gene: TRBJ2-1
clone size: many
V gene: TRBV5-4
D gene: TRBD1
CDR3 DNA: TGTGCCAGCAGCTCAGGGGGACAGAGGTCCTACAATGAGCAGTTCTTC
CDR3 protein: CASSSGGQRSYNEQFF

J gene: TRBJ1-1
clone size: many
V gene: TRBV5-6
D gene: TRBD1
CDR3 DNA: TGTGCCAGCAGCTTGTTGGGACAGAGTTCGAACACTGAAGCTTTCTTT
CDR3 protein: CASSLLGQSSNTEAFF

J gene: TRBJ2-1
clone size: many
V gene: TRBV5-1
D gene: -
CDR3 DNA: TGCGCCAGCAGCCTGCCAAGAACCTTGGGCAATGAGCAGTTCTTC
CDR3 protein: CASSLPRTLGNEQFF

J gene: TRBJ1-1
clone size: many
V gene: TRBV4-2
D gene: -
CDR3 DNA: TGTGCCAGCAGCCAAGATCACGGTGGGAGCACTGAAGCTTTCTTT
CDR3 protein: CASSQDHGGSTEAFF

J gene: TRBJ2-1
clone size: once
V gene: TRBV5-1
D gene: TRBD2
CDR3 DNA: TGCGCCAGCAGCTCCGGACTAGCTATAGGGAGAACATACAATGAGCAGTTCTTC
CDR3 protein: CASSSGLAIGRTYNEQFF

J gene: TRBJ2-7
clone size: many
V gene: TRBV7-2
D gene: -
CDR3 DNA: TGTGCCAGCAGCCGTACGGCAGACTCCTACGAGCAGTACTTC
CDR3 protein: CASSRTADSYEQYF

J gene: TRBJ2-1
clone size: many
V gene: TRBV6-1
D gene: -
CDR3 DNA: TGTGCCAGCAGTGAAGTGGTACAGGGCCATGAGCAGTTCTTC
CDR3 protein: CASSEVVQGHEQFF

J gene: TRBJ1-2
clone size: -
V gene: TRBV4-1
D gene: -
CDR3 DNA: TGCGCCAGCAGCCAAGAAGGAATGTATGGCTACACCTTC
CDR3 protein: CASSQEGMYGYTF